This T cell receptor beta chain is drawn from a study of radiotherapy plus CTLA-4 blockade in lung cancer. Study-wide results and limits: In blood, after radiotherapy plus ipilimumab, tumor-derived TCR clones expanded.

Details on this clone: Its matching antigen is unknown.

Those patients who had chemo-refractory metastatic non-small-cell lung cancer were given focal radiation along with CTLA-4 blockade through ipilimumab. With V trimmed by 5 bases and J by 9 bases, 8 bases remained unmatched. This CDR3 contains 14 residues. Germline V gene lookup returns CDR1 PRHDT and CDR2 FYEKMQ (reference sequence). Only in-frame clones appear in the TCRdb table, and some are missing; sequencing was by immunoSEQ multiplex PCR. The sample has 56,000 or so clones, roughly 80% seen once. The sequences come from peripheral blood, collected from a patient treated with radiotherapy plus ipilimumab. The rearrangement joins TRBV13 to TRBJ2-7; 12 bases align to TRBD1. This TCR was sampled from a human donor with non-small cell lung cancer who had a partial response to radiotherapy plus ipilimumab. The CDR3 nucleotides are TGTGCCAGCAGCCCTACGGGACAGGGGGCCTTGCAGTACTTC. This sequence encodes CASSPTGQGALQYF.